The sequence of this T cell receptor beta chain was determined in a study of response to subunit inactivated influenza vaccine. General study findings and limits: Authors suggested few new T cells are recruited by each seasonal influenza vaccination.

As regards this clonotype: Its cognate antigen is unknown.

TCRdb passed the RT-PCR reads through MiXCR, listing each CDR3 protein once. Found here are approximately 300,000 distinct CDR3 sequences, approximately 21% of them singletons; the top ten hold around a tenth. The CDR3 runs to 15 residues. Looked up from germline, CDR1 is SNHLY and CDR2 is FYNNEI. The V and J ends lost 3 bases and 4 bases, in that order; junction bases with no gene match: 8. Sequences were derived from PBMCs from blood, sampled less than 22 months after vaccination. This TCR was recovered from a man aged 50 to 69 who received an inactivated influenza vaccine. J is TRBJ1-2 and V is TRBV2, with 7 bases fitting TRBD1. CDR3 in DNA: TGTGCCAGCAGTGAGCTCGGACAGGAGGTCTATGGCTACACCTTC. This sequence encodes CASSELGQEVYGYTF.